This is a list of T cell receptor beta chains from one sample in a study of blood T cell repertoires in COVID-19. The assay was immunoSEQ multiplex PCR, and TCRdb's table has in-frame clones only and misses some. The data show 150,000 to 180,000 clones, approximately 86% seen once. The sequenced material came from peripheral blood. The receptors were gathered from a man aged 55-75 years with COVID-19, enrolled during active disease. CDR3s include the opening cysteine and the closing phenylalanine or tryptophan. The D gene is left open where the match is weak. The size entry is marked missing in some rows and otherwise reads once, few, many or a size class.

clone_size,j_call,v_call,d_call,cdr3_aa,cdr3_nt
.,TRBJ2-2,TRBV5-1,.,CASSMGLGNTGELFF,TGCGCCAGCAGCATGGGACTGGGGAACACCGGGGAGCTGTTTTTT
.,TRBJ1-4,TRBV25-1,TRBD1,CASSVLGQDNEKLFF,TGTGCCAGCAGTGTATTGGGACAGGACAATGAAAAACTGTTTTTT
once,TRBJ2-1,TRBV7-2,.,CASSPLALGVYEQFF,TGTGCCAGCAGCCCCCTAGCCCTCGGGGTCTATGAGCAGTTCTTC
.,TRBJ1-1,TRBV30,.,CAWRIRGETEAFF,TGTGCCTGGAGGATCAGGGGAGAAACTGAAGCTTTCTTT
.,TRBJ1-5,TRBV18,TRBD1,CASSPGQGLVSQPQHF,TGTGCCAGCTCACCGGGACAGGGGCTTGTTAGTCAGCCCCAGCATTTT
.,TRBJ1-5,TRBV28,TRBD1,CASSPGQGSNQPQHF,TGTGCCAGCAGCCCGGGACAGGGTAGCAATCAGCCCCAGCATTTT
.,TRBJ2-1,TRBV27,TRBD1,CASSSRDRGELARLNEQFF,TGTGCCAGCAGTTCCCGGGACAGGGGGGAACTAGCACGTCTCAATGAGCAGTTCTTC
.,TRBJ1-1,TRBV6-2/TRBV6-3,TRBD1,CASSYVDRGRAEAFF,TGTGCCAGCAGTTATGTGGACAGGGGGCGGGCTGAAGCTTTCTTT
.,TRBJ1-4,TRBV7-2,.,CASSLARTATNEKLFF,TGTGCCAGCAGCTTAGCGCGTACAGCAACTAATGAAAAACTGTTTTTT
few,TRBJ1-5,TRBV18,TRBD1,CASSPGKTGGNQPQHF,TGTGCCAGCTCACCAGGTAAAACAGGGGGCAATCAGCCCCAGCATTTT
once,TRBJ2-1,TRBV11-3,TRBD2,CASSFISAGVTNEQFF,TGTGCCAGCAGCTTCATTTCAGCGGGAGTAACGAATGAGCAGTTCTTC
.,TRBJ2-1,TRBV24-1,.,CATSDTQRSYNEQFF,TGTGCCACCTCGGACACACAGCGCTCCTACAATGAGCAGTTCTTC
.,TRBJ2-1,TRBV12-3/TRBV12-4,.,CASSPVYNEQFF,TGTGCCAGCAGTCCCGTCTACAATGAGCAGTTCTTC